Below, one TCR beta chain is given with its context. Single viable CD3+CD4+CD8-CD45RO+ cells were sorted as the memory CD4+ T cells. Serostatus was set by detecting CMV pp150, pp28, p38, p52 IgG. Libraries were prepared by immunoSEQ multiplex PCR; TCRdb keeps only in-frame clonotypes and omits some of them. The table lists 50,000 or so clones, around 80% of them singletons. The sample comes from a study of memory CD4+ T cells and cytomegalovirus serostatus. The clonotype was recovered from an adult in good health and CMV-seropositive. The sequencing input was memory CD4+ T cells from blood.

The CDR3 reads CASRRMVEGELFF. CDR3 bases: TGCGCCAGCAGACGGATGGTGGAAGGGGAGCTGTTTTTT. The chain links TRBV5-1 to TRBJ2-2; D uncertain. This CDR3 has 13 amino acids. Trimming removed 5 bases at V and 8 bases at J, with 13 bases between. Germline-derived CDR1 and CDR2 are SGHRS and YFSETQ.